Listed here are 22 T cell receptor beta chains from one sample, sequenced in a study of blood T cell repertoires in COVID-19. Clones were sequenced by immunoSEQ multiplex PCR, and TCRdb holds only the in-frame ones, with some missing. The sample consists of about 260,000 clones, about 86% of them appearing once. Sequencing was done on a sample of PBMCs or T cells enriched from blood (not recorded which). All receptors come from a young man with acute COVID-19.

The chain carries TRBV13 and TRBJ2-3; TRBD2 matches 10 bases. The CDR3 sequence is 17 residues long. J was trimmed by 2 bases and V by 5 bases; bases with no gene match: 10. Germline V gives CDR1 PRHDT, CDR2 FYEKMQ (reference sequence). The CDR3 DNA is TGTGCCAGCAGCCCCGAGCGGGGGGGCCGAGACACAGATACGCAGTATTTT. As protein: CASSPERGGRDTDTQYF.

The V and J genes are TRBV2 and TRBJ2-5; 14 bases agree with TRBD2. The CDR3 spans 15 residues. The J segment lost 6 bases and the V segment lost 7 bases, leaving 7 bases of the junction unmatched. Germline assignment: CDR1 SNHLY and CDR2 FYNNEI. DNA of the CDR3: TGTGCCAGCATTAAAGGGACTAGCGGGGGTCAGACCCAGTACTTC. This codes for CASIKGTSGGQTQYF.

The chain links TRBV5-4 to TRBJ2-3, with 10 bases matching TRBD2. This CDR3 is 15 amino acids long. Germline V gene sequence: CDR1 SGHNT, CDR2 YYREEE (reference sequence). Trimming cost V 0 bases and J 5 bases; bases outside gene matches: 3. The CDR3 sequence: CASSLELAGRDTQYF. In DNA, the CDR3 is TGTGCCAGCAGCTTGGAACTAGCGGGGCGAGATACGCAGTATTTT. Combining the CDR3 with reference TRBV5-4 and TRBJ2-3 gives the whole variable domain ETGVTQSPTHLIKTRGQQVTLRCSSQSGHNTVSWYQQALGQGPQFIFQYYREEENGRGNFPPRFSGLQFPNYSSELNVNALELDDSALYLCASSLELAGRDTQYFGPGTRLTVL.

Written as DNA, the CDR3 is TGTGCCAGCATCGAAGCGGGGGGGTTCACAGATACGCAGTATTTT. Amino acid sequence: CASIEAGGFTDTQYF. V and J are TRBV28 and TRBJ2-3, with 10 positions matching TRBD2. This CDR3 contains 15 residues. V shed 7 bases, J shed 2 bases, and the junction held 6 bases outside the gene matches. Germline CDR1 reads MDHEN; CDR2 reads SYDVKM.

V gene TRBV6-5 combines with J gene TRBJ1-2; 7 bases agree with TRBD1. The CDR3 runs to 14 residues. Trimming cost V 6 bases and J 2 bases; bases outside gene matches: 6. CDR1 and CDR2 (germline): MNHEY, SVGAGI. This CDR3 reads CASRGTVTNYGYTF. CDR3 sequence (DNA): TGTGCCAGCAGGGGGACAGTCACCAACTATGGCTACACCTTC.

This clone was observed a single time. The chain carries TRBV30 and TRBJ2-3; D gene uncertain. There are 12 residues in the CDR3. V lost 3 bases, J lost 3 bases, and 7 bases lay in between. CDR1 is GTSNPN, CDR2 SVGIG, per germline (reference sequence). This CDR3 reads CAWSYSTDTQYF. The CDR3 DNA is TGTGCCTGGAGCTACAGTACAGATACGCAGTATTTT.

The rearrangement links TRBV6-5 to TRBJ1-1; D is uncertain. The CDR3 consists of 14 residues. Between the trimmed V and J ends, which lost 7 bases and 2 bases, there was a span of 14 bases. Germline V gives CDR1 MNHEY, CDR2 SVGAGI. CDR3 protein: CASTPSLTNTEAFF. The CDR3 nucleotides are TGTGCCAGCACGCCGTCGTTGACTAACACTGAAGCTTTCTTT.

This clone was found a few times. The chain is built from TRBV27 and TRBJ2-1; D possibly corresponds to TRBD1 (6 bases). V lost 2 bases and J 7 bases, leaving 12 bases between the germline ends. CDR1 is MNHEY, CDR2 SMNVEV, per germline (reference sequence). CDR3 length equals 14 residues. The CDR3 DNA reads TGTGCCAGCAGTTTACAGGGGAACCAGAATGAGCAGTTCTTC. Translated, it gives CASSLQGNQNEQFF.

The chain combines TRBV2 with TRBJ2-3, with D perhaps TRBD1 (5 bases). V was cut by 3 bases and J by 0 bases, with 10 bases left in between. The CDR3 is made up of 15 amino acids. Germline V lookup: CDR1 SNHLY, CDR2 FYNNEI. The CDR3 reads CASSEFQGSTDTQYF. CDR3 coding DNA: TGTGCCAGCAGTGAGTTCCAGGGCAGCACAGATACGCAGTATTTT.

The genes are TRBV4-1 and TRBJ2-1; 9 bases agree with TRBD2. V shed 1 base, J shed 4 bases, and the junction held 14 bases outside the gene matches. From germline, CDR1 is MGHRA and CDR2 YSYEKL. This CDR3 spans 19 amino acids. The CDR3 region has the DNA TGCGCCAGCAGCCAAGCCCGGGGGCGGGGGGGTTACAGTTACAATGAGCAGTTCTTC. It codes for CASSQARGRGGYSYNEQFF.

The genes are TRBV30 and TRBJ2-3; tentatively, D is TRBD1 (7 bases). Per germline, CDR1 GTSNPN and CDR2 SVGIG (reference sequence). The CDR3 contains 13 residues. The ends were cut back, 2 bases at V and 4 bases at J, with 10 bases in the middle. Here the CDR3 DNA reads TGTGCCTGGAGTCCCAGGGGGGCAGATACGCAGTATTTT. Residues: CAWSPRGADTQYF.

The gene calls are TRBV7-9 and TRBJ1-4, with a tentative D call TRBD1 (5 bases). The CDR3 contains 15 residues. Between the trimmed V and J ends, which lost 5 bases and 9 bases, there was a span of 19 bases. The germline CDR1 and CDR2 sequences are SEHNR and FQNEAQ (reference sequence). In DNA form, the CDR3 reads TGTGCCAGCAGCGACCTTGGCCAGGGAGGGAAAAAACTGTTTTTT. Amino acid sequence: CASSDLGQGGKKLFF. Together with reference TRBV7-9 and TRBJ1-4, the CDR3 gives the full variable domain: DTGVSQNPRHKITKRGQNVTFRCDPISEHNRLYWYRQTLGQGPEFLTYFQNEAQLEKSRLLSDRFSAERPKGSFSTLEIQRTEQGDSAMYLCASSDLGQGGKKLFFGSGTQLSVL.

This clone was picked up one time. The genes are TRBV6-5 and TRBJ1-1; 7 bases fit TRBD1. V trimming: 6 bases; J trimming: 7 bases; junction bases outside the gene matches: 11. This CDR3 contains 14 residues. Germline V gene lookup returns CDR1 MNHEY and CDR2 SVGAGI. The CDR3 spells CASRSTGSGIEAFF. CDR3 coding DNA: TGTGCCAGCAGGTCGACAGGGTCTGGTATTGAAGCTTTCTTT.

The chain joins TRBV7-2 to TRBJ2-1; the match to TRBD2 covers 8 bases. The CDR3 extends over 15 amino acids. The trim removed 1 base at V and 7 bases at J, leaving 6 bases unmatched. Germline V gene sequence: CDR1 SGHTA, CDR2 FQGNSA. The CDR3 nucleotides are TGTGCCAGCAGCTTAGGGAGCGGGAGTCCGAATGAGCAGTTCTTC. This sequence encodes CASSLGSGSPNEQFF.

The V gene is TRBV19, the J gene TRBJ2-7; D remains unclear. CDR3 length: 13 residues. CDR1 and CDR2 (germline): LNHDA, SQIVND (reference sequence). The V end was cut by 1 base, the J end by 6 bases, with 10 bases between. CDR3 in DNA: TGTGCCAGTAGTATAGGCCAGGTCGGCGAGCAGTACGTC. Residues: CASSIGQVGEQYV.

This chain links TRBV10-3 with TRBJ2-1; 11 positions agree with TRBD2. The CDR3 spans 18 residues. Germline values: CDR1 ENHRY, CDR2 SYGVKD. V was pared by 6 bases and J by 6 bases, with 16 bases of the junction left unmatched. DNA of the CDR3: TGTGCCATCAGCGCGCCTAGGTCAACTAGCGGGAGAAGCAATGAGCAGTTCTTC. This codes for CAISAPRSTSGRSNEQFF.

This clone turned up a few times. The rearrangement joins TRBV6-4 to TRBJ2-7; TRBD2 is a possible D gene (6 bases). Germline CDR1 is MRHNA and CDR2 is SNTAGT. V was trimmed by 6 bases and J by 5 bases, leaving 14 bases between them. This CDR3 region has 13 residues. The CDR3 nucleotides read TGTGCCAGCAGGGAGGGATGGGTGGACGAGCAGTACGTC. The encoded protein is CASREGWVDEQYV.

The rearrangement uses TRBV3-1 (or the pseudogene TRBV3-2) and TRBJ2-3; maybe TRBD1 (5 bases). The CDR3 is 15 residues long. V was shortened by 2 bases and J by 1 base, with 10 bases between the two germline ends. Germline V CDR1 and CDR2: LGHDT, YNNKEL (reference sequence). The CDR3 coding sequence is TGTGCCAGCAGCCAACTTGGGGCTCGCACAGATACGCAGTATTTT. Its translation is CASSQLGARTDTQYF.

The J gene is TRBJ1-4, the V gene TRBV24-1, with D maybe TRBD1 (6 bases). The CDR3 totals 19 residues. The V end lost 5 bases, the J end lost 0 bases, and 21 bases lay between the germline ends. In germline, CDR1 is KGHDR, CDR2 SFDVKD. In DNA form, the CDR3 reads TGTGCCACCAGTGGTGGAAAGGGACAAGAGTATGCAACTAATGAAAAACTGTTTTTT. Its translation: CATSGGKGQEYATNEKLFF.

CDR3 residues: CASSQGDSRPGYETIVYSGNTIYF. CDR3 nucleotides: TGTGCCAGCAGCCAAGGCGATTCTCGTCCGGGGTACGAAACGATTGTCTACTCTGGAAACACCATATATTTT. This rearrangement joins TRBV4-2 to TRBJ1-3; D uncertain. Germline CDR1 LGHNA, CDR2 YNFKEQ. With 1 base removed from V and 0 bases from J, the gap between germline ends came to 34 bases. The CDR3 loop spans 24 amino acids.

V is TRBV6-2 or TRBV6-3 and J is TRBJ2-5; 13 bases fit TRBD2. CDR3 length equals 16 residues. The trim removed 5 bases at V and 5 bases at J, leaving 8 bases unmatched. Germline CDR1 and CDR2: MNHEY and SVGEGT. DNA of the CDR3: TGTGCCAGCAGTCGCGGACTAGCGGGAGTTATGGAGACCCAGTACTTC. Translation: CASSRGLAGVMETQYF.

This rearrangement joins TRBV30 to TRBJ2-6, with 7 bases identical to TRBD2. V was clipped by 4 bases and J by 0 bases; unmatched bases: 6. This CDR3 is 16 amino acids long. Per germline, CDR1 GTSNPN and CDR2 SVGIG (reference sequence). CDR3 sequence: CAWTSGSISGANVLTF. CDR3 in DNA: TGTGCCTGGACTAGCGGATCGATCTCTGGGGCCAACGTCCTGACTTTC.